These T cell receptor beta chains were read from a single sample in a study of cytomegalovirus exposure and HLA in healthy donors. The method was immunoSEQ multiplex PCR; TCRdb's version includes in-frame clones alone and lacks a portion of them. The data hold roughly 71,000 clones, with 60% to 65% observed a single time. The material sequenced was PBMCs. All receptors come from a man under 40 in good health and CMV-seronegative. The CDR3 runs from the conserved cysteine through the conserved F or W. The order of the fields is V gene, J gene, CDR3 protein.

V gene: TRBV7-9
J gene: TRBJ2-7
CDR3 protein: CASTTAGGYEQYF

V gene: TRBV2
J gene: TRBJ1-5
CDR3 protein: CAGGGGRSNQPQHF

V gene: TRBV6-6
J gene: TRBJ2-7
CDR3 protein: CASTSTGVYEQYF

V gene: TRBV15
J gene: TRBJ1-3
CDR3 protein: CATSRDGGVGNTIYF

V gene: TRBV7-9
J gene: TRBJ1-2
CDR3 protein: CASSFGQNYGYTF

V gene: TRBV30
J gene: TRBJ1-2
CDR3 protein: CAWSRRVNGYTF

V gene: TRBV6-5
J gene: TRBJ1-1
CDR3 protein: CASSYTRDGTEAFF

V gene: TRBV5-1
J gene: TRBJ2-7
CDR3 protein: CASSWGGTGAPNSYEQYF

V gene: TRBV25-1
J gene: TRBJ1-4
CDR3 protein: CASSVPGREKLFF

V gene: TRBV4-1
J gene: TRBJ2-5
CDR3 protein: CASSPSAGLQETQYF

V gene: TRBV14
J gene: TRBJ1-5
CDR3 protein: CASSQGNEPQHF

V gene: TRBV6-4
J gene: TRBJ1-5
CDR3 protein: CASSADGEQEPQHF

V gene: TRBV6-4
J gene: TRBJ1-2
CDR3 protein: CASSFDRAYGYTF

V gene: TRBV4-2
J gene: TRBJ2-4
CDR3 protein: CASSQEAGGAKNIQYF

V gene: TRBV9
J gene: TRBJ2-3
CDR3 protein: CASSQSTDTQYF

V gene: TRBV2
J gene: TRBJ2-5
CDR3 protein: CASSGGLAGSQETQYF

V gene: TRBV18
J gene: TRBJ2-3
CDR3 protein: CASSRTSGTTDTQYF

V gene: TRBV5-4
J gene: TRBJ2-4
CDR3 protein: CASSSGLAGATGNIQYF

V gene: TRBV30
J gene: TRBJ2-7
CDR3 protein: CACQELEASYEQYF

V gene: TRBV4-1
J gene: TRBJ2-1
CDR3 protein: CASSNSGGRSYNEQFF

V gene: TRBV2
J gene: TRBJ1-5
CDR3 protein: CASSWDRKDQPQHF

V gene: TRBV7-2
J gene: TRBJ2-7
CDR3 protein: CASSRRGVFGTDLYEQYF

V gene: TRBV7-7
J gene: TRBJ2-3
CDR3 protein: CASSPNAGNTDTQYF

V gene: TRBV6-1
J gene: TRBJ1-5
CDR3 protein: CASSEMRGNQPQHF

V gene: TRBV6-5
J gene: TRBJ1-6
CDR3 protein: CASREGNSPLHF

V gene: TRBV7-9
J gene: TRBJ1-2
CDR3 protein: CASSQDRDGVKF

V gene: TRBV19
J gene: TRBJ1-1
CDR3 protein: CASSIPGTVNTEAFF

V gene: TRBV9
J gene: TRBJ2-7
CDR3 protein: CASSPARGQSYEQYF

V gene: TRBV4-1
J gene: TRBJ1-5
CDR3 protein: CASSHKTTGAQHF

V gene: TRBV6-1
J gene: TRBJ2-7
CDR3 protein: CASSVSRGSVYEQYF

V gene: TRBV29-1
J gene: TRBJ1-1
CDR3 protein: CSVLDRVNTEAFF

V gene: TRBV6-5
J gene: TRBJ2-5
CDR3 protein: CASRAGGRPETQYF

V gene: TRBV5-4
J gene: TRBJ2-1
CDR3 protein: CASSHRTSGGDNEQFF

V gene: TRBV2
J gene: TRBJ1-1
CDR3 protein: CASSDPGSVNTEAFF

V gene: TRBV7-9
J gene: TRBJ1-4
CDR3 protein: CASSPTGEREKLFF

V gene: TRBV29-1
J gene: TRBJ2-5
CDR3 protein: CSVVPQETQYF

V gene: TRBV27
J gene: TRBJ1-1
CDR3 protein: CASSLRGLNTEAFF

V gene: TRBV9
J gene: TRBJ2-1
CDR3 protein: CASSVVTGGYNEQFF

V gene: TRBV19
J gene: TRBJ2-3
CDR3 protein: CASGGRGTDTQYF

V gene: TRBV29-1
J gene: TRBJ2-5
CDR3 protein: CSVGPESQRETQYF

V gene: TRBV5-1
J gene: TRBJ2-5
CDR3 protein: CASSGGQAEVRAQYF

V gene: TRBV5-1
J gene: TRBJ1-4
CDR3 protein: CASSLGTGYEKLFF

V gene: TRBV28
J gene: TRBJ2-1
CDR3 protein: CASTSADNNEQFF